The table lists the clone carrying this T cell receptor beta chain with a few counts. The antigen is undetermined. The sample belongs to a study of regulatory T cells in long-lasting Graves disease. Combining iRepertoire HTBI primers with Arm-PCR of CDR3 regions, the authors built TCR beta libraries. Authors' analysis steps: Taken together, the samples had 62 TRBV and 13 to 15 TRBJ segments identified. TCRdb independently ran MiXCR on the multiplex PCR reads; one entry per CDR3 protein. These V and J calls rely on TCRdb rather than the paper's analysis. The repertoire holds fewer than 450,000 distinct CDR3 sequences, with 15% as singletons. Findings and caveats of the study: Gene preferences differed: TRBV28, TRBJ1-2, TRBJ2-5 in persistent cases.

Time point noted: newly diagnosed GD, antithyroid drugs for less than 3 months. The authors made the TCR library using RNA they extracted from PBMCs. Germline V gene data show CDR1 as SEHNR and CDR2 as FQNEAQ (reference sequence). V was clipped by 4 bases and J by 3 bases; unmatched bases: 7. The CDR3 loop spans 15 amino acids. These data were likewise used in another study, on T cells in Graves' hyperthyroidism and ophthalmopathy. That source notes: Initially, a first-round RT-PCR of the TCR CDR3 employed the HTBI primer set.

The material sequenced was peripheral blood mononuclear cells (PBMCs), taken at new diagnosis, from a patient treated with antithyroid drugs. The rearrangement links TRBV7-9 to TRBJ1-1, with TRBD1 identical over 8 bases. This clonotype was obtained from a woman aged 35 to 49 with Graves disease. CDR3 nucleotides: TGTGCCAGCAGCTCTCAGGGGGCCCGATACACTGAAGCTTTCTTT. Its translation is CASSSQGARYTEAFF.